The source of this TCR beta chain is a study of T-cell reconstitution after alpha-beta-depleted transplantation in children. Using unique molecular identifiers, the investigators prepared the TCRbeta library. TCRdb re-called the PCR reads with MiXCR, one entry per CDR3 protein. The data contain about 200,000 distinct CDR3 sequences, around a sixth of them singletons. Germline V CDR1 and CDR2: SGHVS, FNYEAQ. V was cut by 6 bases and J by 7 bases, with 22 bases left in between. The CDR3 has 15 residues. This clonotype was counted a few times. The sample in question was PBMCs, mostly from graft donor cells, obtained 360 days after TCRalphabeta/CD19-depleted stem cell transplant. The chain is built from TRBV7-6 and TRBJ2-7; D gene ambiguous. The receptor was isolated from a male patient between 2 and 10 years old who had a stem cell transplant for acute lymphoblastic leukemia, so the T cells may come from the graft donor. CDR3 coding DNA: TGTGCCAGCAGTTTACTTCCGGGCCCCCTCGATGAGCAGTACTTC. This codes for CASSLLPGPLDEQYF. The whole variable domain, remainder taken from reference TRBV7-6 and TRBJ2-7, is GAGVSQSPRYKVTKRGQDVALRCDPISGHVSLYWYRQALGQGPEFLTYFNYEAQQDKSGLPNDRFSAERPEGSISTLTIQRTEQRDSAMYRCASSLLPGPLDEQYFGPGTRLTVT.